A selection of T cell receptor beta chains follows, all from one sample in a study of CD8+CD57+ T cells in acquired aplastic anemia. TCRdb reanalysed the reads using MiXCR and keeps one entry per CDR3 protein. The profile shows 150,000 to 200,000 distinct CDR3 sequences, over 60% of them singletons. The sample consisted of sorted CD4+, CD8+, or CD8+CD57+ T cells (not recorded which) from PBMCs. The receptors originated from a human donor with severe aplastic anemia or a healthy control (not recorded which). Both conserved end residues are part of each CDR3. Fields, in order: D gene, J gene, clone size, V gene, CDR3 protein, CDR3 DNA. A D gene is named only where the DNA matches it firmly. Some rows have no size entry. The others give once, few or many, or a class for an expanded clone.

>-|TRBJ2-3|-|TRBV10-3
CAISESAARSDTQYF
TGTGCCATCAGTGAGTCCGCCGCTCGGTCGGATACGCAGTATTTT
>-|TRBJ2-7|-|TRBV7-8
CASSETTGTLYEQYF
TGTGCCAGCAGTGAGACGACCGGGACACTCTACGAGCAGTACTTC
>-|TRBJ2-6|-|TRBV7-2
CASSFRGANVLTF
TGTGCCAGCAGCTTCCGGGGGGCCAACGTCCTGACTTTC
>TRBD1|TRBJ1-3|-|TRBV10-1
CASSMDRGTGNTIYF
TGCGCCAGCAGTATGGACAGGGGGACTGGAAACACCATATATTTT
>TRBD2|TRBJ2-1|many|TRBV4-3
CASSQDGGGSYNEQFF
TGCGCCAGCAGCCAAGACGGGGGGGGCTCCTACAATGAGCAGTTCTTC
>TRBD1|TRBJ1-2|many|TRBV27
CASSSDRGYHYGYTF
TGTGCCAGCAGTTCAGACAGGGGTTACCACTATGGCTACACCTTC
>-|TRBJ1-2|-|TRBV2
CASRGAGGYGYTF
TGTGCCAGCAGGGGGGCCGGGGGCTATGGCTACACCTTC
>TRBD1|TRBJ1-1|many|TRBV6-9
CASFPGTGGPEAFF
TGTGCCAGCTTTCCCGGGACAGGGGGCCCTGAAGCTTTCTTT
>TRBD1|TRBJ2-4|-|TRBV4-2
CASSQDLAGTGDPKNIQYF
TGTGCCAGCAGCCAAGACCTTGCCGGGACAGGGGATCCCAAAAACATTCAGTACTTC
>-|TRBJ2-7|few|TRBV24-1
CATNGGDGQENGYEQYF
TGTGCCACCAACGGGGGAGATGGACAAGAAAATGGGTACGAGCAGTACTTC
>-|TRBJ2-3|-|TRBV19
CASSIMGVPDTQYF
TGTGCCAGTAGTATTATGGGGGTCCCAGATACGCAGTATTTT